Below are 30 T cell receptor beta chains sequenced from a single sample in a study of T cells in Graves' hyperthyroidism and ophthalmopathy. TCR beta CDR3 region amplification was performed from RNA transcripts. An initial round of RT-PCR targeting the TCR CDR3 relied on the HTBI primer set. TCRdb used MiXCR to reprocess the multiplex PCR reads, holding one entry per CDR3 protein. Here the sample spans about 350,000 distinct CDR3 sequences, over 15% being singletons. Sequencing was done on a sample of blood. These receptors were taken from a woman between 40 and 55 years old with Graves' ophthalmopathy.

CDR3 residues: CASSTSSWAGELFF. CDR3 in DNA: TGTGCCAGCAGTACTTCAAGCTGGGCCGGGGAGCTGTTTTTT. The V and J genes are TRBV2 and TRBJ2-2; D gene ambiguous. The CDR3 covers 14 residues. Germline lookup yields CDR1 SNHLY and CDR2 FYNNEI. V lost 5 bases to trimming and J lost 6 bases, with 13 bases between them.

This clonotype came up many times. The CDR3 protein is CARQGRMDQPQHF. The CDR3 DNA follows: TGTGCCAGGCAGGGGAGAATGGATCAGCCCCAGCATTTT. The rearrangement uses TRBV6-5 and TRBJ1-5; TRBD1 might be the D (6 bases). Per germline, CDR1 MNHEY and CDR2 SVGAGI. Deletions cut 9 bases from V and 5 bases from J, with 14 bases between. The CDR3 covers 13 residues.

At least ten counts were recorded for this clonotype. The chain is built from TRBV28 and TRBJ2-5, with D maybe TRBD2 (6 bases). This CDR3 comprises 15 residues. V lost 6 bases, J lost 0 bases, and 14 bases lay in between. Per germline, CDR1 MDHEN and CDR2 SYDVKM. CDR3 nucleotide sequence: TGTGCCAGCAGGATCGGGACTCCGTACCAAGAGACCCAGTACTTC. Its protein is CASRIGTPYQETQYF. The whole variable domain, remainder taken from reference TRBV28 and TRBJ2-5, is DVKVTQSSRYLVKRTGEKVFLECVQDMDHENMFWYRQDPGLGLRLIYFSYDVKMKEKGDIPEGYSVSREKKERFSLILESASTNQTSMYLCASRIGTPYQETQYFGPGTRLLVL.

Many counts were recorded for this clonotype. This rearrangement joins TRBV7-9 to TRBJ2-2; TRBD2 matches 8 bases. Per the germline V gene, CDR1 is SEHNR and CDR2 is FQNEAQ (reference sequence). The CDR3 is 15 residues long. The J segment lost 8 bases and the V segment lost 5 bases, leaving 10 bases of the junction unmatched. CDR3 protein: CASSRGGPNIGELFF. The CDR3 DNA follows: TGTGCCAGCAGCCGGGGGGGCCCCAATATAGGGGAGCTGTTTTTT. The full variable domain, in which reference TRBV7-9 and TRBJ2-2 provide the parts outside the CDR3, is DTGVSQNPRHKITKRGQNVTFRCDPISEHNRLYWYRQTLGQGPEFLTYFQNEAQLEKSRLLSDRFSAERPKGSFSTLEIQRTEQGDSAMYLCASSRGGPNIGELFFGEGSRLTVL.

By sample share, this clonotype is medium-sized. The chain uses TRBV6-5 and TRBJ2-7; D may be TRBD1 or TRBD2 (5 bases each). Trimming stripped 2 bases from V and 6 bases from J, with 14 bases between. From germline, CDR1 is MNHEY and CDR2 SVGAGI. The CDR3 length is 14 residues. CDR3 loop: CASSYARFGAEQYF. Written as DNA, the CDR3 is TGTGCCAGCAGTTACGCTAGGTTCGGGGCCGAGCAGTACTTC.

This clonotype has at least ten counts. This chain links TRBV6-1 with TRBJ2-5; no clear D. This CDR3 region has 12 residues. Trimming took off 8 bases at V and 0 bases at J, with 7 bases between the two ends. Per the germline V gene, CDR1 is MNHNS and CDR2 is SASEGT. In DNA form, the CDR3 reads TGTGCCAGCGGTTGGGACCAAGAGACCCAGTACTTC. As protein: CASGWDQETQYF.

Ten or more counts support this clonotype. The chain links TRBV30 to TRBJ2-7; D may be TRBD2 (5 bases). The CDR3 covers 12 residues. The ends were cut back, 2 bases at V and 7 bases at J, with 12 bases in the middle. Germline CDR1 and CDR2: GTSNPN and SVGIG (reference sequence). The CDR3 region has the DNA TGTGCCTGGAGTAGAGAATCGGGGGAGCAGTACTTC. Translation: CAWSRESGEQYF.

This clonotype was seen at least ten times. The V call is TRBV27, the J call TRBJ2-5; 9 nucleotides agree with TRBD2. With 6 bases clipped from V and 1 base from J, the junction kept 15 bases outside the gene matches. The germline gives CDR1 MNHEY, CDR2 SMNVEV (reference sequence). This CDR3 spans 18 amino acids. CDR3 coding DNA: TGTGCCAGCAGCCTTCTAGCGGGACCTAACGAAATCCAAGAGACCCAGTACTTC. This encodes CASSLLAGPNEIQETQYF.

This clonotype occurred many times. The chain carries TRBV20-1 and TRBJ1-5, with D tentatively TRBD1 (5 bases). Per the germline V gene, CDR1 is DFQATT and CDR2 is SNEGSKA (reference sequence). The CDR3 spans 16 residues. Trimming stripped 6 bases from V and 5 bases from J, with 23 bases between. The CDR3 is CSAEGISAGVYQPQHF. In DNA, the CDR3 is TGCAGTGCAGAGGGGATAAGTGCGGGTGTATATCAGCCCCAGCATTTT.

The chain is built from TRBV20-1 and TRBJ2-7, with unresolved D. CDR3 length: 13 amino acids. Trimming cost V 1 base and J 3 bases, with 10 bases left between them. CDR1 and CDR2 from the germline V gene are DFQATT and SNEGSKA (reference sequence). The CDR3 DNA reads as TGCAGTGCTAGAGCCGCCGTGCTCTACGAGCAGTACTTC. Protein: CSARAAVLYEQYF.

This clonotype was picked up many times. This chain links TRBV11-2 with TRBJ2-7; D gene unclear. Per the germline V gene, CDR1 is SGHAT and CDR2 is FQNNGV. The CDR3 runs to 15 residues. Trimming stripped 0 bases from V and 6 bases from J, with 15 bases between. The CDR3 reads CASSLDKGGPVEQYF. CDR3 coding DNA: TGTGCCAGCAGCTTAGATAAGGGCGGTCCCGTCGAGCAGTACTTC.

This clonotype was observed a few times. A single base separates this from a much larger clone, so it may be a read error. The chain carries TRBV6-1 and TRBJ2-7; a possible D gene is TRBD2 (5 bases). The CDR3 loop spans 12 amino acids. Trimming pared 6 bases from V and 9 bases from J, leaving 15 bases between. CDR1 and CDR2 from the germline V gene are MNHNS and SASEGT. The chain's CDR3 is CASSSGSGGQYF. In DNA form, the CDR3 reads TGTGCCAGCAGCTCGGGGTCGGGCGGGCAGTACTTC.

Points on this clonotype: One base away lies a much larger clone, so this may be a sequencing read error. V and J are TRBV6-2 or TRBV6-3 and TRBJ2-2; 10 bases align to TRBD1. The CDR3 spans 15 residues. The germline V gene has CDR1 MNHEY and CDR2 SVGEGT. DNA for the CDR3: TGTGCCAGCAGTTACTCGGACAGGGGGTCCGGGGAGCCGTTTTTT. Translation: CASSYSDRGSGEPFF.

At least ten counts were recorded for this clonotype. The chain combines TRBV20-1 with TRBJ2-4, with 12 nucleotides matching TRBD2. The CDR3 is made up of 15 amino acids. The germline gives CDR1 DFQATT, CDR2 SNEGSKA (reference sequence). CDR3 sequence reads: CRAGTSGLAKNIQYF. The DNA of the CDR3 is TGCAGGGCCGGGACTAGCGGGTTAGCCAAAAACATTCAGTACTTC.

This clonotype was found many times. This rearrangement joins TRBV12-3 or TRBV12-4 to TRBJ1-2; 8 nucleotides agree with TRBD1. The junction had 6 bases not matched to a gene; V was cut back by 6 bases and J by 0 bases. The CDR3 spans 15 residues. The CDR3 sequence is CASSPTGGTNYGYTF. The CDR3 nucleotides are TGTGCCAGCAGCCCTACAGGGGGAACTAACTATGGCTACACCTTC.

The V call is TRBV9, the J call TRBJ2-7; no firm D call. V dropped 1 base and J dropped 2 bases, with 19 bases sitting between them. Germline V gives CDR1 SGDLS, CDR2 YYNGEE. CDR3 size: 17 residues. The CDR3 loop is CASSVNGLTLGPYEQYF. The CDR3, as DNA: TGTGCCAGCAGCGTAAATGGGTTGACCCTGGGTCCCTACGAGCAGTACTTC.

This sequence joins TRBV15 and TRBJ1-2; D unresolved. Between the trimmed V and J ends, which lost 0 bases and 10 bases, there was a span of 12 bases. Germline loops: CDR1 LNHNV, CDR2 YYDKDF (reference sequence). The CDR3 is 13 amino acids. The CDR3 sequence is CATSRDLTGFYTF. The DNA of the CDR3 is TGTGCCACCAGCAGAGATCTTACCGGGTTCTACACCTTC.

This clonotype was counted many times. The J gene is TRBJ1-5, the V gene TRBV2, with 10 bases identical to TRBD1. V gave up 5 bases and J gave up 4 bases; unmatched junction bases: 8. There are 16 residues in the CDR3. Germline CDR1 and CDR2: SNHLY and FYNNEI. The CDR3 coding sequence is TGTGCCAGCAGTCCCGGGACAGGGGATGGGAATCAGCCCCAGCATTTT. Translation gives CASSPGTGDGNQPQHF.

At least ten counts were recorded for this clonotype. The chain recombines TRBV30 with TRBJ1-1, with 7 bases lining up with TRBD1. Germline CDR1 GTSNPN, CDR2 SVGIG (reference sequence). V trimming: 5 bases; J trimming: 0 bases; junction bases outside the gene matches: 3. The CDR3 has 13 amino acids. CDR3 loop: CAWDRALNTEAFF. CDR3 DNA: TGTGCCTGGGACAGGGCGCTGAACACTGAAGCTTTCTTT.

This clonotype was recorded many times. The rearrangement joins TRBV6-5 to TRBJ2-7; TRBD1 matches at 12 bases. After removal of 4 bases from V and 6 bases from J, the junction contained 4 bases not matched to a gene. The CDR3 totals 14 residues. CDR1 MNHEY and CDR2 SVGAGI come from the germline V gene. The DNA of the CDR3 is TGTGCCAGCAGTTTGGGACAGGGGGCGCGCGAGCAGTACTTC. It encodes CASSLGQGAREQYF.

The chain joins TRBV6-1 to TRBJ1-2; 10 nucleotides line up with TRBD1. The CDR3 runs to 14 residues. CDR1 is MNHNS and CDR2 is SASEGT in the germline V gene. The V gene end was trimmed by 6 bases and the J gene end by 8 bases; junction bases not matched to a gene: 9. This chain's CDR3 is CASSDPGQGQGYTF. CDR3 DNA: TGTGCCAGCAGCGATCCGGGACAGGGGCAAGGCTACACCTTC.

The rearrangement uses TRBV5-6 and TRBJ2-2; TRBD2 agrees at 12 bases. Germline-derived CDR1 and CDR2 are SGHDT and YYEEEE. Trimming at V came to 8 bases and at J to 2 bases, leaving 4 bases not matched to a gene. This CDR3 is built from 15 residues. CDR3: CASLAGGLNTGELFF. In DNA form, the CDR3 reads TGTGCCAGTCTAGCGGGAGGGCTAAACACCGGGGAGCTGTTTTTT.

The V gene is TRBV12-3 or TRBV12-4, the J gene TRBJ2-7; TRBD1 agrees at 9 bases. V shed 6 bases and J 2 bases; nucleotides not matched to a gene: 8. The CDR3 extends over 15 amino acids. CDR3 bases: TGTGCCAGCAGCTGGGGGGACAGGGTCACCTACGAGCAGTACTTC. This encodes CASSWGDRVTYEQYF.

This clonotype was seen ten or more times. The limits of the CDR3 on the DNA are not certain, so only TCRdb's listed CDR3 is given. The CDR3 sequence: CASSPSVAGRSYEQYF. V gene TRBV11-1 combines with J gene TRBJ2-7; the table's D gene call, TRBD1, was not cross checked with the DNA. The CDR3 comprises 16 residues, both ends counted. Per germline, CDR1 SGHAT and CDR2 FQDESV (reference sequence).

The rearrangement joins TRBV5-1 to TRBJ2-1; 10 nucleotides align to TRBD2. Germline V CDR1 and CDR2: SGHRS, YFSETQ. Germline trimming cut 0 bases from V and 4 bases from J; bases unmatched to any gene: 1. The CDR3 loop spans 15 amino acids. The CDR3 DNA sequence: TGCGCCAGCAGCTTGGAAGCGGGAGGGTACAATGAGCAGTTCTTC. Protein sequence: CASSLEAGGYNEQFF. Using reference TRBV5-1 and TRBJ2-1 for the parts outside the CDR3, the full variable domain is KAGVTQTPRYLIKTRGQQVTLSCSPISGHRSVSWYQQTPGQGLQFLFEYFSETQRNKGNFPGRFSGRQFSNSRSEMNVSTLELGDSALYLCASSLEAGGYNEQFFGPGTRLTVL.

This clonotype was counted many times. CDR3 loop: CATSIGTSGRAYEQYF. CDR3 bases: TGTGCCACCAGCATTGGGACTAGCGGGAGGGCCTACGAGCAGTACTTC. This chain connects TRBV15 to TRBJ2-7; 16 nucleotides align to TRBD2. Germline loops: CDR1 LNHNV, CDR2 YYDKDF (reference sequence). The length of the CDR3 is 16 residues. Unmatched junction bases numbered 2, after V lost 4 bases and J lost 2 bases.

This clonotype showed up many times. The genes are TRBV3-1 and TRBJ2-5, with TRBD1 as a possible D gene (6 bases). Trimming took 0 bases from V and 7 from J, leaving 18 bases between them. CDR3 size: 16 residues. Germline-derived CDR1 and CDR2 are LGHDT and YNNKEL (reference sequence). In DNA, the CDR3 is TGTGCCAGCAGCCAAGAGATGCCAGGGGCCTCGTGGACCCAGTACTTC. Translating gives CASSQEMPGASWTQYF.

The chain joins TRBV12-3 or TRBV12-4 to TRBJ2-5; 9 nucleotides align to TRBD2. CDR3 size: 16 residues. V lost 0 bases and J lost 6; bases outside the gene matches: 8. For the CDR3, the DNA is TGTGCCAGCAGTTTAGCAGGAGCGGGAGGAGGGAAGACCCAGTACTTC. Translation: CASSLAGAGGGKTQYF.

This clonotype was counted ten times or more. The chain couples TRBV4-3 to TRBJ2-7, with a possible D match to TRBD1 (7 bases). Germline V gives CDR1 LGHNA, CDR2 YSLEER. The CDR3 extends over 15 amino acids. The ends were cut back, 0 bases at V and 3 bases at J, with 12 bases in the middle. The CDR3 reads CASSQEQGTYYEQYF. CDR3 nucleotides: TGCGCCAGCAGCCAAGAACAGGGGACTTACTACGAGCAGTACTTC.

In its sample, this clonotype was seen many times. The J gene is TRBJ1-2, the V gene TRBV28; D is undetermined. Germline V gene lookup returns CDR1 MDHEN and CDR2 SYDVKM. The CDR3 is 14 amino acids. V was trimmed by 2 bases and J by 6 bases, leaving 13 bases between them. CDR3 sequence: CASSLILDSDGYTF. CDR3 nucleotide sequence: TGTGCCAGCAGTTTAATTTTGGATTCTGATGGCTACACCTTC.